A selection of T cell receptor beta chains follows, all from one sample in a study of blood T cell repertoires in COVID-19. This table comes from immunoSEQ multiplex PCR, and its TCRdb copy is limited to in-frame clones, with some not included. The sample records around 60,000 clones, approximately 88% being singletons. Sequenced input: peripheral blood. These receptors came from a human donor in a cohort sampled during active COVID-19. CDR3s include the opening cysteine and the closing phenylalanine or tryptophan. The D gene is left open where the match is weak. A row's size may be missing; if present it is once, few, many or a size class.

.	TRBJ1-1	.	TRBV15	CATSSEARVSTEAFF	TGTGCCACCAGCAGTGAGGCCAGGGTTTCCACTGAAGCTTTCTTT
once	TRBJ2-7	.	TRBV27	CASSSNRVNEQYF	TGTGCCAGCAGTTCAAACAGGGTGAACGAGCAGTACTTC
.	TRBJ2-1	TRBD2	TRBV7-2	CASSTLAAYNEQFF	TGTGCCAGCAGCACACTAGCGGCGTACAATGAGCAGTTCTTC
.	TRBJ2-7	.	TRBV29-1	CSVEEAGQPFYEQYF	TGCAGCGTTGAAGAGGCGGGACAGCCCTTCTACGAGCAGTACTTC
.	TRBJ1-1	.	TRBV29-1	CSVEGLTGNTEAFF	TGCAGCGTTGAAGGCCTTACAGGGAACACTGAAGCTTTCTTT
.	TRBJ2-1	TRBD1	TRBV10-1	CASSESNRGSYNEQFF	TGCGCCAGCAGTGAGTCTAACAGGGGCTCCTACAATGAGCAGTTCTTC
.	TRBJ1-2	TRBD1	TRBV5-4	CASSGQGWNGYTF	TGTGCCAGCAGTGGACAGGGATGGAATGGCTACACCTTC
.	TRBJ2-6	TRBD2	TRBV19	CASRRLAGDYGANVLTF	TGTGCCAGTAGAAGACTAGCGGGAGACTATGGGGCCAACGTCCTGACTTTC
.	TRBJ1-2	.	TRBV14	CASSQVGNYNYGYTF	TGTGCCAGCAGCCAAGTGGGCAATTATAACTATGGCTACACCTTC
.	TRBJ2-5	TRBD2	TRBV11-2	CASSLSPTSGRAVTQYF	TGTGCCAGCAGCTTAAGCCCGACTAGCGGGAGGGCGGTGACCCAGTACTTC
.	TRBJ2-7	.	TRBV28	CASSSGLPYEQYF	TGTGCCAGCAGTTCCGGACTACCCTACGAGCAGTACTTC
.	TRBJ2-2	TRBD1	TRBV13	CASTDRTGGTGELFF	TGTGCCAGCACCGATAGGACAGGGGGCACCGGGGAGCTGTTTTTT